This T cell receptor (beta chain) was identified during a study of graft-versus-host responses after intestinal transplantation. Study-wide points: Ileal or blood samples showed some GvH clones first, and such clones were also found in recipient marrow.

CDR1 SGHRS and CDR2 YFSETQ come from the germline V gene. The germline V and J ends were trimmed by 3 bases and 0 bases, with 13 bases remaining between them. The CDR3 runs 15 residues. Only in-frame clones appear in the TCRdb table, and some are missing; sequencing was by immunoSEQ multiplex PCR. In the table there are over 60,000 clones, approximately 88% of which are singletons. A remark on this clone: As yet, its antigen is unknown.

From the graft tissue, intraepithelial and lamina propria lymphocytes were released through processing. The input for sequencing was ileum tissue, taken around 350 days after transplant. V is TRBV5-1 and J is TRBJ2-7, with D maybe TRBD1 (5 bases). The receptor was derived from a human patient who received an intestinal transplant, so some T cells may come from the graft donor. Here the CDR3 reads CASSSEQVASYEQYF. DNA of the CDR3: TGCGCCAGCAGCTCTGAACAGGTGGCCTCCTACGAGCAGTACTTC.